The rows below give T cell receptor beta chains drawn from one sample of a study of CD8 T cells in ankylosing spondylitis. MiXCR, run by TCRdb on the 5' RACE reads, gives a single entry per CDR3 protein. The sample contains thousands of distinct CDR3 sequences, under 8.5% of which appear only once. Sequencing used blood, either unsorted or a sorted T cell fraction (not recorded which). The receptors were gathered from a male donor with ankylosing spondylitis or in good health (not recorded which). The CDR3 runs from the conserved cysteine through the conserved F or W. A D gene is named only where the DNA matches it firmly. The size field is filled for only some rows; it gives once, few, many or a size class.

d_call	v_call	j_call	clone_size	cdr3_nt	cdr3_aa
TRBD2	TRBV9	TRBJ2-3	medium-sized	TGTGCCAGCAGCGGCTTCTTCTCTAGCGGGGGCGTCAGAGATACGCAGTATTTT	CASSGFFSSGGVRDTQYF
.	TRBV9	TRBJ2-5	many	TGTGCCAGCAGCGTGGAACAGGGTCCTGAGACCCAGTACTTC	CASSVEQGPETQYF
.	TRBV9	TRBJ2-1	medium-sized	TGTGCCAGCAGCGACTACGAGGGGGGGATAGGCTTGTACAATGAGCAGTTCTTC	CASSDYEGGIGLYNEQFF
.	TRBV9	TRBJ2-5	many	TGTGCCAGCAGCGTATTCACGGGCCGGGGAGAGACCCAGTACTTC	CASSVFTGRGETQYF
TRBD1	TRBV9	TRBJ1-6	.	TGTGCCAGCAGCGTAGAGGGGACAGCTAATTCACCCCTCCACTTT	CASSVEGTANSPLHF
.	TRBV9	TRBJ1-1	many	TGTGCCAGCAGTGGAGGGGGGTCTGGTGAAGCTTTCTTT	CASSGGGSGEAFF
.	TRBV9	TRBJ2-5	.	TGTGCCAGCAGCGGGCTACTGGTGGGCGGTCAAGAGACCCAGTACTTC	CASSGLLVGGQETQYF
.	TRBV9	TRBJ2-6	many	TGTGCCAGCAGCGTAGGGGGGATAGCCAACGTCCTGACTTTC	CASSVGGIANVLTF
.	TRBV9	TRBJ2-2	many	TGTGCCAGCAGCGTAGTCGAGAACACCGGGGAGCTGTTTTTT	CASSVVENTGELFF
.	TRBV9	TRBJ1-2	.	TGTGCCAGTACCCGCGGGGTGGATGGCTACACCTTC	CASTRGVDGYTF
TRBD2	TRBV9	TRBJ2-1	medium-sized	TGTGCCAGCAGTAGCGGGAGCGGAAGCTACAATGAGCAGTTCTTC	CASSSGSGSYNEQFF
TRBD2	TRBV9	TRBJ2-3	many	TGTGCCAGCAGCGTAATGTTAGCGGGAGGCACAGATACGCAGTATTTT	CASSVMLAGGTDTQYF
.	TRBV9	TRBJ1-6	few	TGTGCCAGCAGCCCCGGGGGGGGGGTAGATTCACCCCTCCACTTT	CASSPGGGVDSPLHF
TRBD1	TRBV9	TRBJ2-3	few	TGTGCCAGCAGCGTTCGCCGGGACAGGGAAACAGATACGCAGTATTTT	CASSVRRDRETDTQYF
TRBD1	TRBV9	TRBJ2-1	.	TGTGCCAGCAGCGTAGAGGGGGCGGCATCCTACAATGAGCAGTTCTTC	CASSVEGAASYNEQFF
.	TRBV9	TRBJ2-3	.	TGTGCCAGCAGCCCTCTGACTTCTACAGATACGCAGTATTTT	CASSPLTSTDTQYF
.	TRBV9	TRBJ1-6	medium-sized	TGTGCCAGCAGCGTAGACTTACAGCCAACCTATAATTCACCCCTCCACTTT	CASSVDLQPTYNSPLHF
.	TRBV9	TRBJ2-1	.	TGTGCCAGCAGCGTAGTTGGACAGTCAAATGGGGATGAGCAGTTCTTC	CASSVVGQSNGDEQFF
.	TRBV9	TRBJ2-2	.	TGTGCCAGCAGCGTAGATCATGGCGGGGAGCTGTTTTTT	CASSVDHGGELFF
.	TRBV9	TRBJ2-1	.	TGTGCCAGCAGCGTAGGGGGGGTCCACAATGAGCAGTTCTTC	CASSVGGVHNEQFF
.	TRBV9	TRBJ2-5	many	TGTGCCAGCAGCCCACTGGGAGGGGGGGAGACCCAGTACTTC	CASSPLGGGETQYF
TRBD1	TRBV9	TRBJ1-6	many	TGTGCCAGCAGCGTAGGAGGGGGCCCTAATTCACCCCTCCACTTT	CASSVGGGPNSPLHF
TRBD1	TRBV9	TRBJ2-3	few	TGTGCCAGCAGCCACCGAACCGGGACAGGGGTTGCAGCAGATACGCAGTATTTT	CASSHRTGTGVAADTQYF
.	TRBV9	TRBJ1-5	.	TGTGCCAGCAGCACCGGGACCGCGAATCAGCCCCAGCATTTT	CASSTGTANQPQHF
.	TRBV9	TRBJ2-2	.	TGTGCCAGCAGCGGACCCCAGCTAACCGGGGAGCTGTTTTTT	CASSGPQLTGELFF
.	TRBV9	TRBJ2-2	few	TGTGCCAGCAGCGGGCAGGGGATCGGGACCGGGGAGCTGTTTTTT	CASSGQGIGTGELFF
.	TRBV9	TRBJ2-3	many	TGTGCCAGCAGCGAGGCCCCGGGGCCCAGCACAGATACGCAGTATTTT	CASSEAPGPSTDTQYF
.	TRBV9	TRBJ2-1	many	TGTGCCAGCAGCGTAGGGGGGGAAGGCTCCTACAATGAGCAGTTCTTC	CASSVGGEGSYNEQFF
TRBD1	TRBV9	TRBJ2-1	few	TGTGCCAGCAGCGTAGAGGGACAGGGTTGGAATGAGCAGTTCTTC	CASSVEGQGWNEQFF
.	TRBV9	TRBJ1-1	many	TGTGCCAGCAGCGTAGGGCACCTCAACACTGAAGCTTTCTTT	CASSVGHLNTEAFF
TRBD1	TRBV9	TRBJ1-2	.	TGTGCCAGCAGCGTTTTACAGGGGGAAATCTATGGCTACACCTTC	CASSVLQGEIYGYTF
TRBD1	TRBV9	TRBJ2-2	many	TGTGCCAGCAGCGTAGGAGGGGGCCACACCGGGGAGCTGTTTTTT	CASSVGGGHTGELFF
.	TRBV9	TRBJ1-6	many	TGTGCCAGCAGCACCGGCAGGGGACTTGGGACACCCCTCCACTTT	CASSTGRGLGTPLHF
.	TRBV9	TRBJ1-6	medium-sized	TGTGCCAGCAGCCGACAGTACTATAATTCACCCCTCCACTTT	CASSRQYYNSPLHF
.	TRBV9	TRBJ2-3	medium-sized	TGTGCCAGCAGCAGAAGCGGGAGCACAGATACGCAGTATTTT	CASSRSGSTDTQYF
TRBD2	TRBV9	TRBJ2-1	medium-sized	TGTGCCAGCAGCGTAGAGGAGGAAGCGGGGCCCCGGGGGAATGAGCAGTTCTTC	CASSVEEEAGPRGNEQFF
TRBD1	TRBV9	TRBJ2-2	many	TGTGCCAGCAGCGAAGGGACAGGTTACACCGGGGAGCTGTTTTTT	CASSEGTGYTGELFF
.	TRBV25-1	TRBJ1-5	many	TGTGCCAGCCGCTCCCCGACATATCAGCCCCAGCATTTT	CASRSPTYQPQHF
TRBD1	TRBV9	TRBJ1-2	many	TGTGCCAGCAGCTCCAGGGGGACTAACTATGGCTACACCTTC	CASSSRGTNYGYTF
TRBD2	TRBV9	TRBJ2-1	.	TGTGCCAGCAGCGTAGCCCCGGGAGGAGCCAATGAGCAGTTCTTC	CASSVAPGGANEQFF
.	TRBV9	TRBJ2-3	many	TGTGCCAGCAGCGTCTCCGGATCTAGCACAGATACGCAGTATTTT	CASSVSGSSTDTQYF
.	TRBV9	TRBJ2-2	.	TGTGCCAGCAGCGTAGGGGACTCAAACACCGGGGAGCTGTTTTTT	CASSVGDSNTGELFF
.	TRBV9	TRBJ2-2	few	TGTGCCAGCAGGGATGCGGGAACTGGGGAGCTGTTTTTT	CASRDAGTGELFF
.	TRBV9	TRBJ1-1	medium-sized	TGTGCCAGCAGCTTTGGACCCGGGAGTGAAGCTTTCTTT	CASSFGPGSEAFF
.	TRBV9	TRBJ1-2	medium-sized	TGTGCCAGCAGCGTAGCCATAGAGACAGGTGCTAACTATGGCTACACCTTC	CASSVAIETGANYGYTF